This T cell receptor (beta chain) was recorded in a study of blood T cell repertoires in COVID-19. TCRdb's copy holds only in-frame clones and misses some; the assay was immunoSEQ multiplex PCR. The sample lists around 160,000 clones; roughly 82% were seen once. Germline CDR1 is LGHNT and CDR2 is FRNRAP. The CDR3 totals 11 residues. V was pared by 5 bases and J by 10 bases, with 11 bases between. The sample taken for sequencing was PBMCs or T cells enriched from blood (not recorded which). The TCR comes from a man in his forties or fifties who had recovered from COVID-19. The chain carries TRBV12-5 and TRBJ1-2; D is ambiguous. In DNA form, the CDR3 reads TGTGCTAGTGGTAGAGAAGTTGTCTACACCTTC. The encoded protein is CASGREVVYTF.